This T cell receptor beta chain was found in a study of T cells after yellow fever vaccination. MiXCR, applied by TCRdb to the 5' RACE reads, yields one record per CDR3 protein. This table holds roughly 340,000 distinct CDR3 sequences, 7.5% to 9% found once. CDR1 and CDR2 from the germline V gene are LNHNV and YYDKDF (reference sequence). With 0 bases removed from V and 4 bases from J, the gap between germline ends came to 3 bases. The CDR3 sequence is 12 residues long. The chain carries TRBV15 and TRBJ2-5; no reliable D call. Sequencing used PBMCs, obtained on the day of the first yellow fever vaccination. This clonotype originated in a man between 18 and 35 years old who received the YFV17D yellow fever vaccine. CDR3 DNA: TGTGCCACCAGCAGAGATGGAGAGACCCAGTACTTC. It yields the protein CATSRDGETQYF.